This T cell receptor (beta chain) was found in a study of CD8 T cells in Susac syndrome. Points from the study as a whole: Repertoires of Susac syndrome CD4+ T cells lacked clonal expansion.

Sequencing of TCR beta was performed on blood CD8+ T cells and on blood CD4+ T cells. The authors reverse transcribed roughly 0.5 to 1 ug RNA with random hexamers. The authors amplified TCR beta CDR3 across 54 Vbeta and 13 Jbeta using immunoSEQ multiplex PCR. One entry per CDR3 protein results from TCRdb running MiXCR on the immunoSEQ multiplex PCR reads. The table includes around 170,000 distinct CDR3 sequences, approximately 94% detected once. With respect to this clonotype: The antigen is unknown.

This CDR3 has 11 amino acids. The V end lost 7 bases, the J end lost 6 bases, and 7 bases lay between the germline ends. Per germline, CDR1 SGHTA and CDR2 FQGNSA. The sequence was collected from a human donor with Susac syndrome. Sequenced material: CD4+ T cells from PBMCs. V and J are TRBV7-2 and TRBJ2-1; possibly TRBD2 for D (5 bases). The CDR3 bases are TGTGCCAGCAAACTAGTCAATGAGCAGTTCTTC. Its translation: CASKLVNEQFF.